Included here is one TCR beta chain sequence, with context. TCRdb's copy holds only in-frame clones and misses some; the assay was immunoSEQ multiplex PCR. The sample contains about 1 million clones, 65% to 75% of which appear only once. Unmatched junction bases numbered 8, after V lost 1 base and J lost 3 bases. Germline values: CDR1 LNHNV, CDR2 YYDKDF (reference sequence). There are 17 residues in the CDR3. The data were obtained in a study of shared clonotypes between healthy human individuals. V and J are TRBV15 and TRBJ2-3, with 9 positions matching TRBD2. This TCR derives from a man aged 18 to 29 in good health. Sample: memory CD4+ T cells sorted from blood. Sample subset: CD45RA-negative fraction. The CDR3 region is CATSRVGLAGKTDTQYF. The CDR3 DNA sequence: TGTGCCACCAGCAGAGTAGGGCTAGCGGGGAAAACAGATACGCAGTATTTT.